These 29 T cell receptor beta chains originate from one sample sequenced in a study of T cells in Graves' hyperthyroidism and ophthalmopathy. TCR beta CDR3 sequences were amplified from RNA transcripts. Using the HTBI primer set, a first-round RT-PCR was run on the TCR CDR3. TCRdb called the multiplex PCR reads again in MiXCR, with one record for every CDR3 protein. The data contain under 750,000 distinct CDR3 sequences, 18% of them singletons. Input material: blood. The receptors were sampled from a woman aged 50 to 65 with Graves' hyperthyroidism that later progressed to Graves' ophthalmopathy.

This clonotype was picked up many times. The chain joins TRBV27 to TRBJ2-7; 7 bases are a match to TRBD1. Germline values: CDR1 MNHEY, CDR2 SMNVEV (reference sequence). CDR3 length: 16 amino acids. V shed 4 bases and J 2 bases; nucleotides not matched to a gene: 11. The CDR3 region is CASSSLTGTATYEQYF. In DNA form, the CDR3 reads TGTGCCAGCAGTTCCCTAACCGGGACAGCAACCTACGAGCAGTACTTC.

This clonotype was detected only a few times. The DNA for the CDR3 is TGTGCCAGCAGCTTGGAATGGGTAAACACTGAAGCTTTCTTT. Translating gives CASSLEWVNTEAFF. This sequence joins TRBV5-8 and TRBJ1-1; no clear D gene. The CDR3 covers 14 residues. Per germline, CDR1 SGHTS and CDR2 YDEGEE. The germline V and J ends were trimmed by 0 bases and 2 bases, with 8 bases remaining between them.

A few counts support this clonotype. The chain joins TRBV14 to TRBJ1-2; D remains unclear. This CDR3 region has 16 residues. CDR1 is SGHDN and CDR2 is FVKESK in the germline V gene. Trimming removed 0 bases from V and 1 base from J, with 12 bases in between. Written as DNA, the CDR3 is TGTGCCAGCAGCCAAGACCGAGGTGGTATTAACTATGGCTACACCTTC. Its protein product is CASSQDRGGINYGYTF.

This clonotype was observed at least ten times. The rearrangement joins TRBV28 to TRBJ1-1, with D unclear. Germline loops: CDR1 MDHEN, CDR2 SYDVKM. CDR3 size: 13 residues. Trimming left V 2 bases short and J 8 bases short, with 12 bases between. The CDR3 DNA reads TGTGCCAGCAGTTTAGTAAGGATCCAGGAAGCTTTCTTT. Residues: CASSLVRIQEAFF.

This clonotype has ten or more counts. The chain couples TRBV20-1 to TRBJ2-5; TRBD1 or TRBD2 may be the D gene (5 bases each). Germline loops: CDR1 DFQATT, CDR2 SNEGSKA (reference sequence). The CDR3 is 13 residues long. The V end lost 7 bases, the J end lost 5 bases, and 17 bases lay between the germline ends. Here the CDR3 reads CSGPGPRGETQYF. CDR3 DNA: TGCAGTGGACCGGGACCGAGGGGCGAGACCCAGTACTTC.

This clonotype was observed at least ten times. V gene TRBV30 combines with J gene TRBJ1-2; no clear D. Germline assignment: CDR1 GTSNPN and CDR2 SVGIG (reference sequence). Trimming left V 4 bases short and J 7 bases short, with 10 bases between. CDR3 size: 11 residues. CDR3: CAWMIAGGYTF. The CDR3 DNA reads as TGTGCCTGGATGATCGCCGGTGGCTACACCTTC.

At least ten counts were recorded for this clonotype. This chain connects TRBV5-1 to TRBJ2-5, with TRBD2 matching 9 bases. Unmatched junction bases numbered 5, after V lost 0 bases and J lost 5 bases. The CDR3 length is 15 residues. Germline loops: CDR1 SGHRS, CDR2 YFSETQ. CDR3 bases: TGCGCCAGCAGCTTGGATAGCGGGGGTCGGGAGACCCAGTACTTC. Residues: CASSLDSGGRETQYF.

The sample holds many counts of this clonotype. The chain couples TRBV12-3 or TRBV12-4 to TRBJ2-1; TRBD2 agrees at 11 bases. The CDR3 has 16 residues. V lost 5 bases, J lost 5 bases, and 8 bases stayed unmatched. CDR3 DNA sequence: TGTGCCAGCAGTCCAATATCTAGCGGGGGGAACAATGAGCAGTTCTTC. Its protein product is CASSPISSGGNNEQFF.

The genes are TRBV19 and TRBJ2-1; D may match TRBD1 or TRBD2 (5 bases each). Looked up from germline, CDR1 is LNHDA and CDR2 is SQIVND (reference sequence). The CDR3 length is 12 residues. V lost 6 bases to trimming and J lost 9 bases, with 12 bases between them. The CDR3, as DNA: TGTGCCAGTAGCCCAGGGAGAGGTGAGCAGTTCTTC. The encoded protein is CASSPGRGEQFF.

This chain links TRBV11-2 with TRBJ1-3, with no clear D. CDR3 length: 13 amino acids. Trimming took off 0 bases at V and 4 bases at J, with 4 bases between the two ends. Looked up from germline, CDR1 is SGHAT and CDR2 is FQNNGV. The chain's CDR3 is CASSLDNGNTIYF. In DNA form, the CDR3 reads TGTGCCAGCAGCTTAGATAACGGAAACACCATATATTTT.

At least ten counts were recorded for this clonotype. Its ends do not fully match the called genes, so a read error is possible. The rearrangement uses TRBV11-3 and TRBJ2-1; a possible D gene is TRBD1 (5 bases). Germline CDR1 and CDR2: SGHNT and YENEEA. The length of the CDR3 is 14 residues. The CDR3 nucleotides read TGCGCCAGCAGCTTGCAGGGCTCCTACAATGAGCAGTTCTTC. It translates to CASSLQGSYNEQFF.

This clonotype occurred many times. This sequence joins TRBV5-5 and TRBJ2-1, with a tentative D call TRBD2 (7 bases). CDR1 and CDR2 from the germline V gene are SGHKS and YYEKEE (reference sequence). V was trimmed by 4 bases and J by 9 bases, leaving 11 bases between them. There are 12 residues in the CDR3. The chain's CDR3 is CASSRGGSEQFF. The CDR3 DNA follows: TGTGCCAGCAGCAGGGGGGGAAGTGAGCAGTTCTTC.

The sample holds a few counts of this clonotype. The chain has TRBV9 and TRBJ1-4; perhaps TRBD1 as D (6 bases). CDR3 length: 15 amino acids. The germline V gene encodes CDR1 SGDLS and CDR2 YYNGEE. With 2 bases removed from V and 3 bases from J, the gap between germline ends came to 11 bases. The CDR3 sequence is CASSVGGSANEKLFF. Here the CDR3 DNA reads TGTGCCAGCAGCGTGGGGGGCTCGGCTAATGAAAAACTGTTTTTT.

This clonotype has a single count. V gene TRBV27 combines with J gene TRBJ1-5; D remains ambiguous. This CDR3 has 14 amino acids. With 8 bases removed from V and 0 bases from J, the gap between germline ends came to 11 bases. Germline CDR1 is MNHEY and CDR2 is SMNVEV (reference sequence). CDR3 DNA sequence: TGTGCCAGCGGTGGGCAATTTAGCAATCAGCCCCAGCATTTT. Translating gives CASGGQFSNQPQHF.

The chain uses TRBV12-3 or TRBV12-4 and TRBJ1-3; D gene unclear. This CDR3 region has 10 residues. Trimming shortened V by 5 bases and J by 6 bases, and 2 bases separated the two germline ends. In nucleotides, the CDR3 is TGTGCCAGCAGTATAAACACCATATATTTT. Translated, it gives CASSINTIYF.

This sequence joins TRBV24-1 and TRBJ1-5; D is perhaps TRBD1 (6 bases). The germline CDR1 and CDR2 sequences are KGHDR and SFDVKD. The CDR3 length is 14 residues. The V end was cut by 9 bases, the J end by 4 bases, with 15 bases between. CDR3 sequence reads: CATGGRGGNQPQHF. CDR3 bases: TGTGCCACCGGGGGCCGGGGGGGAAATCAGCCCCAGCATTTT.

This clonotype was seen at least ten times. V usage is TRBV7-2 and J usage is TRBJ2-1; 8 bases are shared with TRBD2. Germline V lookup: CDR1 SGHTA, CDR2 FQGNSA. With V trimmed by 5 bases and J by 6 bases, 3 bases remained unmatched. This CDR3 region has 13 residues. The CDR3 is CASSGGGSNEQFF. Written as DNA, the CDR3 is TGTGCCAGCAGCGGCGGGGGGTCCAATGAGCAGTTCTTC.

A remark on this clonotype: Compared with germline, one end of the junction differs, possibly owing to a read error. The chain links TRBV5-1 to TRBJ1-2; D uncertain. The CDR3 is 14 residues long. Germline CDR1 and CDR2: SGHRS and YFSETQ. The CDR3 DNA sequence: TGTGCCAGCAGCTTTTCACATTCGCCAGATGGCTACACCTTC. The encoded protein is CASSFSHSPDGYTF.

There are a few counts of this clonotype. V gene TRBV11-2 combines with J gene TRBJ1-3; perhaps TRBD1 as D (5 bases). Per the germline V gene, CDR1 is SGHAT and CDR2 is FQNNGV. The CDR3 spans 17 residues. V was cut by 1 base and J by 2 bases, with 15 bases left in between. CDR3 sequence (DNA): TGTGCCAGCAGCTTAGGTTTTCGGGGGAGCGCTGGAAACACCATATATTTT. It translates to CASSLGFRGSAGNTIYF.

This chain uses TRBV19 with TRBJ1-1; D perhaps matches TRBD1 (5 bases). The V gene's germline CDR1 is LNHDA and CDR2 SQIVND (reference sequence). V was cut by 6 bases and J by 4 bases, with 9 bases left in between. CDR3 length: 12 amino acids. DNA of the CDR3: TGTGCCAGTAGCGAACAGGCCACTGAAGCTTTCTTT. This codes for CASSEQATEAFF.

This clonotype was detected only a few times. The chain joins TRBV19 to TRBJ1-2; D unclear. The V end lost 6 bases, the J end lost 2 bases, and 16 bases lay between the germline ends. CDR3 length: 15 amino acids. Germline lookup yields CDR1 LNHDA and CDR2 SQIVND (reference sequence). CDR3 protein: CASSLRTRQNYGYTF. Written as DNA, the CDR3 is TGTGCCAGTAGCCTTCGGACGCGGCAAAACTATGGCTACACCTTC. The complete variable domain, with remaining parts taken from reference TRBV19 and TRBJ1-2, reads DGGITQSPKYLFRKEGQNVTLSCEQNLNHDAMYWYRQDPGQGLRLIYYSQIVNDFQKGDIAEGYSVSREKKESFPLTVTSAQKNPTAFYLCASSLRTRQNYGYTFGSGTRLTVV.

This clonotype was seen at least ten times. The CDR3, as DNA: TGTGCCAGCAGCCAAGAAGGGGGGCGACATGGCTACACCTTC. This sequence encodes CASSQEGGRHGYTF. V and J are TRBV3-1 and TRBJ1-2, with D possibly TRBD1 on 6 matching bases. The CDR3 length is 14 residues. Trimming removed 0 bases at V and 6 bases at J, with 11 bases between. CDR1 and CDR2 from the germline V gene are LGHDT and YNNKEL (reference sequence). Complete variable domain (other parts from reference TRBV3-1 and TRBJ1-2): DTAVSQTPKYLVTQMGNDKSIKCEQNLGHDTMYWYKQDSKKFLKIMFSYNNKELIINETVPNRFSPKSPDKAHLNLHINSLELGDSAVYFCASSQEGGRHGYTFGSGTRLTVV.

This clonotype was found a few times. The rearrangement joins TRBV15 to TRBJ1-4; 8 nucleotides match TRBD1. This CDR3 spans 14 amino acids. Per the germline V gene, CDR1 is LNHNV and CDR2 is YYDKDF (reference sequence). Trimming removed 0 bases from V and 8 bases from J; junction bases left unmatched: 2. The CDR3 here is CATSRDGTGEKLFF. For the CDR3, the DNA is TGTGCCACCAGCAGAGATGGGACAGGCGAAAAACTGTTTTTT.

This clonotype was recorded many times. This chain uses TRBV3-1 with TRBJ1-1, with unresolved D. V gave up 4 bases and J gave up 0 bases, with 12 bases separating them. The CDR3 runs 15 residues. Germline V CDR1 and CDR2: LGHDT, YNNKEL (reference sequence). Here the CDR3 DNA reads TGTGCCAGCAGCCCACACATCCAGGTGAACACTGAAGCTTTCTTT. Translation gives CASSPHIQVNTEAFF. Together with reference TRBV3-1 and TRBJ1-1, the CDR3 gives the full variable domain: DTAVSQTPKYLVTQMGNDKSIKCEQNLGHDTMYWYKQDSKKFLKIMFSYNNKELIINETVPNRFSPKSPDKAHLNLHINSLELGDSAVYFCASSPHIQVNTEAFFGQGTRLTVV.

This clonotype was recorded many times. The V call is TRBV30, the J call TRBJ1-2, with TRBD1 identical over 8 bases. V was clipped by 1 base and J by 7 bases; unmatched bases: 5. The CDR3 sequence is 13 residues long. Germline V CDR1 and CDR2: GTSNPN, SVGIG (reference sequence). The CDR3 DNA sequence: TGTGCCTGGAGTGATCAGGGGGCGATTGGCTACACCTTC. This gives the protein CAWSDQGAIGYTF.

CDR3 DNA: TGTGCCAGCAGTGGGCGATCGGACACGAACCAAGAGACCCAGTACTTC. It translates to CASSGRSDTNQETQYF. The chain couples TRBV6-1 to TRBJ2-5, with a tentative D call TRBD1 (5 bases). Between the trimmed V and J ends, which lost 4 bases and 0 bases, there was a span of 15 bases. The CDR3 is 16 amino acids. CDR1 MNHNS and CDR2 SASEGT come from the germline V gene.

The chain links TRBV25-1 to TRBJ1-1; D remains unclear. The CDR3 is 15 amino acids. Trimming pared 3 bases from V and 1 base from J, leaving 12 bases between. CDR1 and CDR2 (germline): MGHDK, SYGVNS. CDR3 amino acids: CASSDSRTGNTEAFF. The CDR3 DNA reads as TGTGCCAGCAGTGACTCCCGGACGGGGAACACTGAAGCTTTCTTT. Filled out from reference TRBV25-1 and TRBJ1-1, the complete variable domain reads EADIYQTPRYLVIGTGKKITLECSQTMGHDKMYWYQQDPGMELHLIHYSYGVNSTEKGDLSSESTVSRIRTEHFPLTLESARPSHTSQYLCASSDSRTGNTEAFFGQGTRLTVV.

This clonotype was recorded at least ten times. This chain connects TRBV2 to TRBJ1-2, with D unresolved. The CDR3 has 11 amino acids. Trimming stripped 10 bases from V and 4 bases from J, with 10 bases between. Germline lookup yields CDR1 SNHLY and CDR2 FYNNEI. The CDR3 loop reads CATLGGYGYTF. CDR3 DNA: TGTGCCACCCTAGGTGGCTATGGCTACACCTTC.

The V gene is TRBV20-1, the J gene TRBJ1-1; D uncertain. With 5 bases removed from V and 12 bases from J, the gap between germline ends came to 16 bases. The CDR3 covers 11 residues. Germline CDR1 and CDR2: DFQATT and SNEGSKA (reference sequence). The CDR3 spells CSARGEGSSFF. For the CDR3, the DNA is TGCAGTGCTCGCGGGGAAGGCTCCTCTTTCTTT.